Here is one T cell receptor beta chain with its context. The data derive from a study of blood T cell repertoires in COVID-19. Study-wide background: Sites across the United States, Italy and Spain contributed samples from acute and convalescent COVID-19. The analysed material was cDNA or gDNA that came from T cells, B-cell-depleted T cells, or PBMCs.

Original processing methods: It was from reference gene primer amplification that nucleated cell counts were estimated. Assay used: immunoSEQ multiplex PCR; TCRdb lists only in-frame clones, some missing. The V and J calls and clone size were taken over from that table, and D and trimming were inferred from the DNA. The sample comprises roughly 38,000 clones, approximately 91% of which are singletons, and 2% to 2.5% rests with the top ten. V trimming: 11 bases; J trimming: 5 bases; junction bases outside the gene matches: 13. CDR1 LGHDT and CDR2 YNNKEL come from the germline V gene (reference sequence). The CDR3 spans 14 residues.

The V and J genes are TRBV3-1 (or the pseudogene TRBV3-2) and TRBJ2-3; TRBD1 agrees at 7 bases. The source of this sequence is a man in his forties or fifties with active COVID-19. The sequenced material came from peripheral blood. In DNA, the CDR3 is TGTGCCGCAACCAGGGGGTCCGCTGTAGATACGCAGTATTTT. As protein: CAATRGSAVDTQYF.